This T cell receptor beta chain was sequenced in a study of blood T cell repertoires in COVID-19. Study summary: Samples of COVID-19 (acute and convalescent) were obtained from the United States, Italy and Spain.

Study processing details: Nucleated cell counts were estimated from reference gene primer amplification. This table comes from immunoSEQ multiplex PCR, and its TCRdb copy is limited to in-frame clones, with some not included. The V and J calls and clone size come from that table; D and trimming were worked out from the DNA. The sample records more than 100,000 clones, about 90% being singletons. This clone was detected only a few times. V shed 3 bases and J shed 2 bases, with 8 bases lying between them. The germline gives CDR1 MDHEN, CDR2 SYDVKM. CDR3 size: 13 residues. The clonotype was recovered from a woman in her forties or fifties with active or convalescent COVID-19. Sequencing input: peripheral blood. The chain joins TRBV28 to TRBJ2-7; no reliable D call. CDR3 in DNA: TGTGCCAGCAGTTTGCCTATTCCCTACGAGCAGTACTTC. Translating gives CASSLPIPYEQYF.